This T cell receptor (beta chain) was sequenced for a study of response to subunit inactivated influenza vaccine. Whole-study findings and limits: The study's authors posited that every seasonal influenza vaccination enlists few new T cells.

The germline V gene has CDR1 SGHDN and CDR2 FVKESK. V was cut by 7 bases and J by 6 bases, with 15 bases left in between. This CDR3 has 14 amino acids. A note on this clonotype: Its antigen is currently unknown.

TCRdb re-called the RT-PCR reads through MiXCR, storing one row per CDR3 protein. The sample yields 590,000 or so distinct CDR3 sequences, approximately 15% seen once. The chain has TRBV14 and TRBJ2-2; a weak D match, TRBD2 (7 bases). The clonotype was recovered from a man in his fifties or sixties who received an inactivated influenza vaccine. The sequencing used PBMCs from blood, collected 14 to 15 days before vaccination. CDR3 residues: CASKQDSGAGELFF. As DNA, the CDR3 is TGTGCCAGCAAACAGGACAGCGGGGCCGGGGAGCTGTTTTTT.